Following are 9 T cell receptor beta chains from one sample sequenced in a study of blood T cells in healthy people across ages. A second about 7 to 11 cycle PCR used barcoded and J-beta primers. TCRdb used MiXCR to reprocess the 5' RACE reads, holding one entry per CDR3 protein. Of hundreds of thousands of distinct CDR3 sequences in the sample, approximately 53% are singletons; the top ten hold 20% to 30%. The source material was blood. Receptor source: a man aged 40-49 years in good health.

The V call is TRBV7-2, the J call TRBJ1-1; D call uncertain. Germline CDR1 SGHTA, CDR2 FQGNSA. The CDR3 runs 13 residues. V lost 3 bases and J lost 3, with 8 bases in between. The CDR3 spells CASSFGEDTEAFF. As DNA, the CDR3 is TGTGCCAGCAGCTTCGGTGAGGACACTGAAGCTTTCTTT.

The chain recombines TRBV7-2 with TRBJ1-2, with a weak D call TRBD1 (6 bases). The CDR3 covers 16 residues. V lost 3 bases and J lost 3, with 17 bases in between. Looked up from germline, CDR1 is SGHTA and CDR2 is FQGNSA. DNA of the CDR3: TGTGCCAGCAGCTTGATCAACTTTTCAGGGGACTATGGCTACACCTTC. Its translation is CASSLINFSGDYGYTF. The whole variable domain, remainder taken from reference TRBV7-2 and TRBJ1-2, is GAGVSQSPSNKVTEKGKDVELRCDPISGHTALYWYRQSLGQGLEFLIYFQGNSAPDKSGLPSDRFSAERTGGSVSTLTIQRTQQEDSAVYLCASSLINFSGDYGYTFGSGTRLTVV.

The J gene is TRBJ2-2, the V gene TRBV9; D may correspond to TRBD1 or TRBD2 (5 bases each). This CDR3 spans 16 amino acids. The germline V gene has CDR1 SGDLS and CDR2 YYNGEE. V lost 0 bases and J lost 0, with 9 bases in between. CDR3 sequence reads: CASSVDGDANTGELFF. The CDR3 coding sequence is TGTGCCAGCAGCGTAGACGGGGACGCGAACACCGGGGAGCTGTTTTTT. Full variable domain (remainder filled in from reference TRBV9 and TRBJ2-2): DSGVTQTPKHLITATGQRVTLRCSPRSGDLSVYWYQQSLDQGLQFLIQYYNGEERAKGNILERFSAQQFPDLHSELNLSSLELGDSALYFCASSVDGDANTGELFFGEGSRLTVL.

The J gene is TRBJ1-4, the V gene TRBV10-2; D uncertain. Trimming pared 6 bases from V and 0 bases from J, leaving 11 bases between. Per the germline V gene, CDR1 is WSHSY and CDR2 is SAAADI. The CDR3 is 15 residues long. This chain's CDR3 is CASRENSATNEKLFF. The CDR3 coding sequence is TGCGCCAGCAGGGAAAACTCTGCAACTAATGAAAAACTGTTTTTT.

The chain combines TRBV6-1 with TRBJ2-5; D not certain. The J call may be wrong; the DNA end is better matched by TRBJ2-7. The CDR3 has 12 residues. Germline assignment: CDR1 MNHNS and CDR2 SASEGT. The CDR3 reads CASSDWQLEQYF. The CDR3 bases are TGTGCCAGCAGTGATTGGCAGCTCGAGCAGTACTTC.

This clonotype came up a few times. This chain joins TRBV7-2 and TRBJ2-5; D ambiguous. The germline gives CDR1 SGHTA, CDR2 FQGNSA. The CDR3 has 15 amino acids. V shed 8 bases and J shed 2 bases, with 18 bases lying between them. The CDR3 spells CASCYSADQQETQYF. The CDR3 DNA reads TGTGCCAGCTGCTATTCGGCAGATCAACAAGAGACCCAGTACTTC.

This clonotype appeared once. The V gene is TRBV7-8, the J gene TRBJ1-5; 7 nucleotides match TRBD1. This CDR3 contains 17 residues. V shed 5 bases and J 3 bases; nucleotides not matched to a gene: 13. In germline, CDR1 is SGHVS, CDR2 FQNEAQ. The CDR3 DNA reads as TGTGCCAGCAGCCCGAGACCGCGACAGGGAATCAATCAGCCCCAGCATTTT. This codes for CASSPRPRQGINQPQHF.

The chain couples TRBV20-1 to TRBJ2-3, with D perhaps matching TRBD2 (5 bases). CDR1 DFQATT and CDR2 SNEGSKA come from the germline V gene (reference sequence). Trimming cost V 3 bases and J 1 base, with 29 bases left between them. CDR3 length: 20 amino acids. The CDR3 loop is CSASPEAVSSREVRTDTQYF. Written as DNA, the CDR3 is TGCAGTGCTAGCCCAGAGGCTGTGAGTAGTCGGGAAGTCCGCACAGATACGCAGTATTTT.

This clonotype was detected only a few times. The CDR3 sequence is CASSFIQGETQYF. CDR3 bases: TGTGCCAGCAGTTTTATCCAGGGAGAGACCCAGTACTTC. V is TRBV12-3 or TRBV12-4 and J is TRBJ2-5; D possibly corresponds to TRBD1 (5 bases). The CDR3 covers 13 residues. V shed 3 bases and J shed 4 bases, with 9 bases lying between them.